This T cell receptor (beta chain) was observed in a study of PD-L1 blockade in urothelial cancer. At the level of the study: Analyzed time points were 3 weeks (second dose) and 6 weeks after therapy began.

Libraries were prepared by immunoSEQ multiplex PCR; TCRdb keeps only in-frame clonotypes and omits some of them. The sample contains 32,000 or so clones, 84% of which appear only once. Time point here: pretreatment peripheral blood. There were between 1 and 8 samples from each patient, taken pretreatment and on-treatment. The TCR sequence derives from a man in his sixties with urothelial cancer. The sample consisted of PBMCs, taken around atezolizumab (anti-PD-L1) treatment.

The DNA of the CDR3 is TGTGCCAGCAGTAACCTTCTTGGGGGAGGGGGCGAGCAGTACTTC. Its protein is CASSNLLGGGGEQYF. The chain links TRBV27 to TRBJ2-7, with D possibly TRBD2 on 7 matching bases. Germline V lookup: CDR1 MNHEY, CDR2 SMNVEV (reference sequence). CDR3 size: 15 residues. V lost 5 bases and J lost 6, with 20 bases in between.